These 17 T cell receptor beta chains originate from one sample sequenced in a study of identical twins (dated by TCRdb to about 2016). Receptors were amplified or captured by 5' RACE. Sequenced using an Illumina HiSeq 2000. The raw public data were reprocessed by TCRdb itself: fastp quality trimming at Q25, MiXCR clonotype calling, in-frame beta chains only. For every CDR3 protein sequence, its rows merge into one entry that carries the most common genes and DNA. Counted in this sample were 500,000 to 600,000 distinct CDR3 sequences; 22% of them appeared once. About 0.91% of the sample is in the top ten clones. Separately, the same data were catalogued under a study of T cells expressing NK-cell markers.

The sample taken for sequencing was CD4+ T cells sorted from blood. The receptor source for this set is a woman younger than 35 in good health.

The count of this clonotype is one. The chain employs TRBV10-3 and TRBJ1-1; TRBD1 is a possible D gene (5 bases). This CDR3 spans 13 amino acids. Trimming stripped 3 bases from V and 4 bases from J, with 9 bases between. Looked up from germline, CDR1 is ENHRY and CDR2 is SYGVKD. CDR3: CAISDGGSTEAFF. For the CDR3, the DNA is TGTGCCATCAGTGATGGGGGGAGCACTGAAGCTTTCTTT.

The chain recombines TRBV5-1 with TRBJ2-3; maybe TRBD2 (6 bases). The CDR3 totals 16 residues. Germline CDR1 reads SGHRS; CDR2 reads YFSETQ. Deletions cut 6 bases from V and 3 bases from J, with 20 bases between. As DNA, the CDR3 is TGCGCCAGCAAGGTAGCCGTGGAGGGAGCTACAGATACGCAGTATTTT. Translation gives CASKVAVEGATDTQYF. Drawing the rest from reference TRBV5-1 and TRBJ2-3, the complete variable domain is KAGVTQTPRYLIKTRGQQVTLSCSPISGHRSVSWYQQTPGQGLQFLFEYFSETQRNKGNFPGRFSGRQFSNSRSEMNVSTLELGDSALYLCASKVAVEGATDTQYFGPGTRLTVL.

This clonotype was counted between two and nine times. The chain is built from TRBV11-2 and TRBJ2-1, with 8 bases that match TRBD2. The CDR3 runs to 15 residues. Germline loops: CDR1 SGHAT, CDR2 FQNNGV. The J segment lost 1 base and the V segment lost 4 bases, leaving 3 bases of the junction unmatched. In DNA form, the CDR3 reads TGTGCCAGCAGCTCGCGGGAGGCGTCCTACAATGAGCAGTTCTTC. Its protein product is CASSSREASYNEQFF.

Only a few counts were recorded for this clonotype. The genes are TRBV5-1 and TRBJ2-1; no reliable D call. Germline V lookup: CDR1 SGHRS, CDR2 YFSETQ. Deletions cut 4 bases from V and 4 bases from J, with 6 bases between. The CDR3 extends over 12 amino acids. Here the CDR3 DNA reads TGCGCCAGCAGCCAACAATACAATGAGCAGTTCTTC. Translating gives CASSQQYNEQFF. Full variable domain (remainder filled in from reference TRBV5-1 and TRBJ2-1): KAGVTQTPRYLIKTRGQQVTLSCSPISGHRSVSWYQQTPGQGLQFLFEYFSETQRNKGNFPGRFSGRQFSNSRSEMNVSTLELGDSALYLCASSQQYNEQFFGPGTRLTVL.

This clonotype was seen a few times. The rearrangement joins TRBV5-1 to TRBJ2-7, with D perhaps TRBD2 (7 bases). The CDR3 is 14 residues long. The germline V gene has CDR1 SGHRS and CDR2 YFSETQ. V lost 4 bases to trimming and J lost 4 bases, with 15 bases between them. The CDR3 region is CASSPLGGPYEQYF. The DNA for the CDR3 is TGCGCCAGCAGCCCCCTGGGGGGGCCTTACGAGCAGTACTTC.

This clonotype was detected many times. Here the CDR3 DNA reads TGTGCCAGCAGCACTCCTATTAGCGGACGCTCCTACAATGAGCAGTTCTTC. Translating gives CASSTPISGRSYNEQFF. The J gene is TRBJ2-1, the V gene TRBV7-2, with a weak D call TRBD2 (6 bases). Germline V gives CDR1 SGHTA, CDR2 FQGNSA. There are 17 residues in the CDR3. V lost 5 bases and J lost 0, with 17 bases in between.

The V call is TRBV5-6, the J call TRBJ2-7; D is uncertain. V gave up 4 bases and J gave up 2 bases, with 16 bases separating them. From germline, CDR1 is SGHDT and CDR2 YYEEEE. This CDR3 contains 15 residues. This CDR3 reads CASSPHPDGAYEQYF. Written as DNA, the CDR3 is TGTGCCAGCAGCCCGCACCCGGATGGGGCCTACGAGCAGTACTTC. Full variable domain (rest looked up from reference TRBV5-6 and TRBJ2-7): DAGVTQSPTHLIKTRGQQVTLRCSPKSGHDTVSWYQQALGQGPQFIFQYYEEEERQRGNFPDRFSGHQFPNYSSELNVNALLLGDSALYLCASSPHPDGAYEQYFGPGTRLTVT.

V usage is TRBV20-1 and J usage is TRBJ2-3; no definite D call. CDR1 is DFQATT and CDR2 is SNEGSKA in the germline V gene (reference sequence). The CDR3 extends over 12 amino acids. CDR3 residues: CRATGGTDTQYF. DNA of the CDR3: TGCAGGGCGACGGGCGGCACAGATACGCAGTATTTT.

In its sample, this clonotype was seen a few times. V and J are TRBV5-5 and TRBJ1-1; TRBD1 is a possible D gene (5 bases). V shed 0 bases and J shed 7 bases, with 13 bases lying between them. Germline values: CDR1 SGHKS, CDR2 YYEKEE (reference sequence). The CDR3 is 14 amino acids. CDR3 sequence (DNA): TGTGCCAGCAGCTTGGATTTGGGCAGGGTTGAAGCTTTCTTT. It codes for CASSLDLGRVEAFF.

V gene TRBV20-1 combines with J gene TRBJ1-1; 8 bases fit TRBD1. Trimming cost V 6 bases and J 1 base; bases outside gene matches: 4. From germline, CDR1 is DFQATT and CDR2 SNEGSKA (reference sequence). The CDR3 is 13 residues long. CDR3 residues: CSADRGGNTEAFF. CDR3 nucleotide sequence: TGCAGTGCAGACAGGGGCGGGAACACTGAAGCTTTCTTT.

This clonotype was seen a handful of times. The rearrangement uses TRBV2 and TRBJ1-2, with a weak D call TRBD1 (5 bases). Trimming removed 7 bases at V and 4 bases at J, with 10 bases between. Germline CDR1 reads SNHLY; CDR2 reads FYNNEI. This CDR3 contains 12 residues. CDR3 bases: TGTGCCAGCAACGGCGACAGCTATGGCTACACCTTC. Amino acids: CASNGDSYGYTF.

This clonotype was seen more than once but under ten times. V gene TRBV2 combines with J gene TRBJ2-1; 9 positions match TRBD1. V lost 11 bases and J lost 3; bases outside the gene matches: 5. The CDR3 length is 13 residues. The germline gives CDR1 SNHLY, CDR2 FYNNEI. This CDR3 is CARGGQGYNEQFF. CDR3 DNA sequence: TGTGCCCGAGGGGGACAGGGCTACAATGAGCAGTTCTTC.

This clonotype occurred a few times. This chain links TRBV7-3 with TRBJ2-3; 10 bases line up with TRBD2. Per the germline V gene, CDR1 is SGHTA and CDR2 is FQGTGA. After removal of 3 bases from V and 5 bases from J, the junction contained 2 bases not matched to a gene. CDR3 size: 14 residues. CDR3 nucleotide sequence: TGTGCCAGCAGCTTGAGCGGGGGGGTAGATACGCAGTATTTT. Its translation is CASSLSGGVDTQYF.

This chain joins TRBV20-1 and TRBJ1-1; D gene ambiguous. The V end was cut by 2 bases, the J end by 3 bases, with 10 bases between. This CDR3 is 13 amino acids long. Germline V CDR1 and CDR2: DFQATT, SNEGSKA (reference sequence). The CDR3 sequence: CSARSRQDTEAFF. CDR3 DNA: TGCAGTGCTAGATCCCGGCAGGACACTGAAGCTTTCTTT.

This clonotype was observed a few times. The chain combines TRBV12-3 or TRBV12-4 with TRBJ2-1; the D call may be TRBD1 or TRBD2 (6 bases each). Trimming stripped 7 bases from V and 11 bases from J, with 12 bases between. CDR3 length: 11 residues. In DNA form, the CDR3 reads TGTGCCAGCATAGAGGGGGGTCAGCAGTTCTTC. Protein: CASIEGGQQFF.

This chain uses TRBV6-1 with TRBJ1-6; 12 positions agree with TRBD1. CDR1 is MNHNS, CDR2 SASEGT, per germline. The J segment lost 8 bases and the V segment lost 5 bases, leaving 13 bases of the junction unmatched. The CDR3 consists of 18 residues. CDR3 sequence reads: CASSPTGTGGAVDSPLHF. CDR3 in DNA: TGTGCCAGCAGTCCTACTGGGACAGGGGGCGCCGTGGATTCACCCCTCCACTTT.

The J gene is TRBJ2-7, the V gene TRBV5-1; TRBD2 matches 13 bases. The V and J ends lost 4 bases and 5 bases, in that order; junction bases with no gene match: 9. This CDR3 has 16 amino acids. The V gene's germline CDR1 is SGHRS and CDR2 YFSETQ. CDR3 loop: CASSTLLAGGTNEQYF. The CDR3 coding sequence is TGCGCCAGCAGCACCCTACTAGCGGGGGGGACCAACGAGCAGTACTTC.